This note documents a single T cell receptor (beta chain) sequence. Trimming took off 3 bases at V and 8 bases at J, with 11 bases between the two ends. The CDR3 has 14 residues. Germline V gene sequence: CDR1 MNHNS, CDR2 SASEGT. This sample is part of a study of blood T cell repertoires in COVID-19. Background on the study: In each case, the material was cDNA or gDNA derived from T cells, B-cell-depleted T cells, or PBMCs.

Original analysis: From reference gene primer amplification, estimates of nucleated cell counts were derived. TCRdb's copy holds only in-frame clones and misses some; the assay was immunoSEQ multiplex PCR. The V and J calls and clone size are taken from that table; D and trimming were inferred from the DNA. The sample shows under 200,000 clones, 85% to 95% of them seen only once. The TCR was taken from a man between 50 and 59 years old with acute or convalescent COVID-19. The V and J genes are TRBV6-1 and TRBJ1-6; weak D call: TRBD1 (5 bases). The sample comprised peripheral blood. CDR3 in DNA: TGTGCCAGCAGTGACCGGGACTCCCATTCACCCCTCCACTTT. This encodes CASSDRDSHSPLHF.